The 14 T cell receptor beta chains listed next were all sequenced from one sample in a study of tumor T cells in aggressive B-cell lymphoma. Repertoires were generated with immunoSEQ multiplex PCR, while TCRdb's copy carries only in-frame clones and drops some. Of some 5,000 clones listed, about 80% are singletons. Material for sequencing was tumor tissue. The receptors were sampled from an adult with diffuse large B cell lymphoma.

The chain combines TRBV29-1 with TRBJ1-2; the D is unclear. Trimming removed 4 bases from V and 7 bases from J, with 10 bases in between. Looked up from germline, CDR1 is SQVTM and CDR2 is ANQGSEA. The CDR3 is 11 amino acids. CDR3 sequence: CSVGETSGYTF. The CDR3 coding sequence is TGCAGCGTTGGGGAGACAAGTGGCTACACCTTC.

The chain combines TRBV6-6 with TRBJ2-1, with D perhaps TRBD2 (6 bases). CDR1 MNHNY and CDR2 SVGAGI come from the germline V gene (reference sequence). V lost 6 bases to trimming and J lost 8 bases, with 11 bases between them. The CDR3 spans 12 residues. CDR3 in DNA: TGTGCCAGCAGCCAGTCGGGAGATGAGCAGTTCTTC. Its translation is CASSQSGDEQFF.

On this clone itself: One junction end disagrees with the germline gene, perhaps due to a read error. In DNA form, the CDR3 reads TGTGCTAGCAGCCATGAGGACAGGGGGCATAAAGATACGCAGTATTTT. Its protein product is CASSHEDRGHKDTQYF. The J gene is TRBJ2-3, the V gene TRBV7-7, with 11 bases fitting TRBD1. CDR1 and CDR2 from the germline V gene are SSHAT and FNYEAQ (reference sequence). CDR3 size: 16 residues.

V gene TRBV5-5 combines with J gene TRBJ2-1, with 10 bases aligning to TRBD2. V dropped 4 bases and J dropped 7; count of bases not matched to a gene: 5. This CDR3 has 14 amino acids. The germline gives CDR1 SGHKS, CDR2 YYEKEE (reference sequence). CDR3 coding DNA: TGTGCCAGCAGCACCGAGCGGGAGGGTAATGAGCAGTTCTTC. Translation: CASSTEREGNEQFF.

The chain recombines TRBV28 with TRBJ1-6; 7 nucleotides line up with TRBD1. Germline trimming cut 2 bases from V and 13 bases from J; bases unmatched to any gene: 14. From germline, CDR1 is MDHEN and CDR2 SYDVKM. CDR3 length: 16 residues. CDR3 in DNA: TGTGCCAGCAGTTTAGCTGGGACAGTAGTGAGGGCGCCCCTCCACTTT. Translating gives CASSLAGTVVRAPLHF. The full variable domain, with the rest looked up from reference TRBV28 and TRBJ1-6, is DVKVTQSSRYLVKRTGEKVFLECVQDMDHENMFWYRQDPGLGLRLIYFSYDVKMKEKGDIPEGYSVSREKKERFSLILESASTNQTSMYLCASSLAGTVVRAPLHFGNGTRLTVT.

This clone was observed once. The chain couples TRBV27 to TRBJ2-2, with a tentative D call TRBD1 (5 bases). CDR1 is MNHEY and CDR2 is SMNVEV in the germline V gene (reference sequence). This CDR3 contains 17 residues. The V end lost 0 bases, the J end lost 2 bases, and 13 bases lay between the germline ends. The CDR3, as DNA: TGTGCCAGCAGTTTATCTGTCAGGGCCTTTAACACCGGGGAGCTGTTTTTT. This translates into CASSLSVRAFNTGELFF.

The V gene is TRBV7-9, the J gene TRBJ2-7, with TRBD1 matching over 7 bases. Germline assignment: CDR1 SEHNR and CDR2 FQNEAQ (reference sequence). V gave up 3 bases and J gave up 3 bases; unmatched junction bases: 14. The length of the CDR3 is 17 residues. For the CDR3, the DNA is TGTGCCAGCAGCTTCTTCCCCCCAAGGGACAGAAGCTACGAGCAGTACTTC. This sequence encodes CASSFFPPRDRSYEQYF.

The gene calls are TRBV28 and TRBJ1-5; TRBD1 is a possible D gene (6 bases). V dropped 6 bases and J dropped 6 bases, with 12 bases sitting between them. Looked up from germline, CDR1 is MDHEN and CDR2 is SYDVKM. This CDR3 contains 13 residues. The CDR3 bases are TGTGCCAGCAGGCAACAGGGAACTCAGCCCCAGCATTTT. It encodes CASRQQGTQPQHF. Variable domain in full (rest from reference TRBV28 and TRBJ1-5): DVKVTQSSRYLVKRTGEKVFLECVQDMDHENMFWYRQDPGLGLRLIYFSYDVKMKEKGDIPEGYSVSREKKERFSLILESASTNQTSMYLCASRQQGTQPQHFGDGTRLSIL.

This chain links TRBV27 with TRBJ1-2, with D possibly TRBD1 on 6 matching bases. CDR1 is MNHEY and CDR2 is SMNVEV in the germline V gene (reference sequence). V gave up 4 bases and J gave up 2 bases, with 14 bases separating them. The CDR3 runs 15 residues. The DNA of the CDR3 is TGTGCCAGCAGTTACGCGGGGGGGGGCAACTATGGCTACACCTTC. It is translated as CASSYAGGGNYGYTF.

As for this clone: A read error may produce the germline difference seen at one junction end. The chain uses TRBV2 and TRBJ2-7; weak D call: TRBD2 (6 bases). CDR3 length equals 14 residues. Germline-derived CDR1 and CDR2 are SNHLY and FYNNEI. The chain's CDR3 is CASRETGVVYEQYF. The CDR3, as DNA: TGTGCAAGCAGGGAAACGGGAGTCGTATACGAGCAGTACTTC.

The V gene is TRBV27, the J gene TRBJ2-4; TRBD1 is a possible D gene (5 bases). With 4 bases removed from V and 6 bases from J, the gap between germline ends came to 13 bases. Per the germline V gene, CDR1 is MNHEY and CDR2 is SMNVEV (reference sequence). This CDR3 comprises 14 residues. The CDR3 nucleotides read TGTGCCAGCAGTTCGAGACAGACAATAAACATTCAGTACTTC. Protein sequence: CASSSRQTINIQYF.

The J gene is TRBJ1-1, the V gene TRBV7-9, with a tentative D call TRBD1 (5 bases). Trimming stripped 0 bases from V and 1 base from J, with 9 bases between. Germline CDR1 SEHNR, CDR2 FQNEAQ (reference sequence). The CDR3 consists of 15 residues. In DNA form, the CDR3 reads TGTGCCAGCAGCTTAGCGATTGGACAGAACACTGAAGCTTTCTTT. It translates to CASSLAIGQNTEAFF.

This clone was seen just once. The gene calls are TRBV30 and TRBJ2-3; 7 bases match TRBD2. Germline V CDR1 and CDR2: GTSNPN, SVGIG (reference sequence). CDR3 size: 14 residues. Trimming removed 4 bases from V and 6 bases from J; junction bases left unmatched: 10. CDR3 in DNA: TGTGCCTGGACCGCGGCGGGCGGGAGTGATACGCAGTATTTT. It specifies CAWTAAGGSDTQYF.

This chain joins TRBV9 and TRBJ2-1; 13 positions agree with TRBD2. CDR1 is SGDLS, CDR2 YYNGEE, per germline. The CDR3 spans 16 residues. V lost 3 bases, J lost 10 bases, and 10 bases stayed unmatched. CDR3 protein: CASSERLAGGTGEQFF. The CDR3 DNA reads as TGTGCCAGCAGCGAGCGACTAGCGGGAGGTACCGGCGAGCAGTTCTTC.